Listed here is a single TCR beta chain. The sample is drawn from a study of OX40 agonist ivuxolimab in advanced cancers. The data were produced by immunoSEQ multiplex PCR, yet TCRdb's version contains in-frame clones alone and is incomplete. The data contain tens of thousands of clones, over 75% of them singletons. Germline lookup yields CDR1 MGHDK and CDR2 SYGVNS. The CDR3 runs to 13 residues. V shed 4 bases and J shed 2 bases, with 8 bases lying between them. The source is an adult with an advanced solid tumor such as melanoma, head and neck, liver or kidney cancer. Sequencing used CD4+ or CD8+ T cells sorted from blood, obtained in a trial of the OX40 agonist ivuxolimab. The rearrangement links TRBV25-1 to TRBJ1-2; tentatively, D is TRBD1 (5 bases). This chain's CDR3 is CASSAGPNYGYTF. Written as DNA, the CDR3 is TGTGCCAGCAGTGCAGGGCCCAACTATGGCTACACCTTC.